One and the same sample provided the 23 T cell receptor beta chains below, sequenced in a study of cytomegalovirus exposure and HLA in healthy donors. Only in-frame clones appear in the TCRdb table, and some are missing; sequencing was by immunoSEQ multiplex PCR. Among 150,000 to 200,000 clones, less than 85% were seen once, and the ten largest hold about 16%. Source material: PBMCs. The origin of the receptors is a young man in good health and CMV-seropositive.

A single count supports this clone. The chain is built from TRBV14 and TRBJ1-3; D remains ambiguous. The CDR3 runs 11 residues. CDR1 and CDR2 from the germline V gene are SGHDN and FVKESK. Trimming shortened V by 4 bases and J by 4 bases, and 2 bases separated the two germline ends. CDR3 nucleotides: TGTGCCAGCAGCCCGGGAAACACCATATATTTT. This sequence encodes CASSPGNTIYF.

The chain uses TRBV4-1 and TRBJ2-1; 11 bases map to TRBD2. Trimming cost V 5 bases and J 12 bases; bases outside gene matches: 12. The germline V gene has CDR1 MGHRA and CDR2 YSYEKL. This CDR3 region has 15 residues. CDR3 amino acids: CASSSGLAAFWGQFF. In DNA form, the CDR3 reads TGCGCCAGCAGCTCGGGACTAGCGGCCTTTTGGGGGCAGTTCTTC.

This chain connects TRBV27 to TRBJ2-1; 12 bases agree with TRBD2. Germline V gene data show CDR1 as MNHEY and CDR2 as SMNVEV (reference sequence). J lost 2 bases, V lost 7 bases, and 3 bases had no gene match. The CDR3 loop spans 15 amino acids. CDR3 protein: CASKPSGRAYNEQFF. CDR3 coding DNA: TGTGCCAGCAAGCCTAGCGGGAGGGCCTACAATGAGCAGTTCTTC.

CDR3 sequence (DNA): TGCGCCAGCAGCTTGGCTAAGGGACAGGACTATGGCTACACCTTC. It is translated as CASSLAKGQDYGYTF. The chain joins TRBV5-1 to TRBJ1-2, with 8 bases aligning to TRBD1. This CDR3 has 15 amino acids. Germline V gives CDR1 SGHRS, CDR2 YFSETQ. Unmatched junction bases numbered 4, after V lost 0 bases and J lost 3 bases.

V is TRBV6-1 and J is TRBJ2-2, with 7 positions matching TRBD2. V was clipped by 7 bases and J by 6 bases; unmatched bases: 11. The CDR3 is 15 residues long. Germline V gene sequence: CDR1 MNHNS, CDR2 SASEGT. The CDR3 spells CASTRLASSAGELFF. CDR3 DNA: TGTGCCAGCACTAGACTAGCTTCGTCGGCCGGGGAGCTGTTTTTT.

The J gene is TRBJ2-3, the V gene TRBV5-4, with TRBD1 matching over 9 bases. The V gene's germline CDR1 is SGHNT and CDR2 YYREEE (reference sequence). V lost 3 bases to trimming and J lost 2 bases; unmatched junction nucleotides: 7. The CDR3 runs to 16 residues. CDR3 nucleotides: TGTGCCAGCAGCTCGGGGACAGGGCCGAACACAGATACGCAGTATTTT. This encodes CASSSGTGPNTDTQYF.

V and J are TRBV7-6 and TRBJ1-1; no firm D call. Germline V gene lookup returns CDR1 SGHVS and CDR2 FNYEAQ. The CDR3 is 14 residues long. With 1 base removed from V and 1 base from J, the gap between germline ends came to 7 bases. The DNA for the CDR3 is TGTGCCAGCAGCTTAGGTGCGCCGAACACTGAAGCTTTCTTT. It codes for CASSLGAPNTEAFF.

Notes on this clone: The sample contains more than one DNA sequence encoding this CDR3. This sequence joins TRBV7-2 and TRBJ2-1, with TRBD2 matching 9 bases. CDR3 length: 14 amino acids. V dropped 1 base and J dropped 7; count of bases not matched to a gene: 2. CDR1 is SGHTA, CDR2 FQGNSA, per germline. CDR3 coding DNA: TGTGCCAGCAGCTTAGGCGGGAGGGGAAATGAGCAGTTCTTC. This sequence encodes CASSLGGRGNEQFF. The variable domain in full, completed from reference TRBV7-2 and TRBJ2-1, reads GAGVSQSPSNKVTEKGKDVELRCDPISGHTALYWYRQSLGQGLEFLIYFQGNSAPDKSGLPSDRFSAERTGGSVSTLTIQRTQQEDSAVYLCASSLGGRGNEQFFGPGTRLTVL.

The chain employs TRBV4-1 and TRBJ2-7, with 7 bases matching TRBD1. Per the germline V gene, CDR1 is MGHRA and CDR2 is YSYEKL. The J segment lost 3 bases and the V segment lost 0 bases, leaving 5 bases of the junction unmatched. The CDR3 covers 15 residues. Here the CDR3 reads CASSQETAGGYEQYF. As DNA, the CDR3 is TGCGCCAGCAGCCAAGAGACGGCAGGGGGCTACGAGCAGTACTTC.

This clone was counted only a few times. The chain joins TRBV5-8 to TRBJ1-2; TRBD1 aligns across 8 bases. The CDR3 has 15 amino acids. V shed 4 bases and J 7 bases; nucleotides not matched to a gene: 12. Germline V gene lookup returns CDR1 SGHTS and CDR2 YDEGEE. The CDR3 protein is CASSPRTGQGSGYTF. CDR3 nucleotide sequence: TGTGCCAGCAGCCCGCGGACCGGACAGGGATCTGGCTACACCTTC.

V is TRBV28 and J is TRBJ2-7; TRBD1 matches at 7 bases. V shed 5 bases and J 3 bases; nucleotides not matched to a gene: 7. This CDR3 is 14 amino acids long. CDR1 and CDR2 from the germline V gene are MDHEN and SYDVKM. In nucleotides, the CDR3 is TGTGCCAGCAGTACCCGACAGGGTAGCTACGAGCAGTACTTC. It encodes CASSTRQGSYEQYF.

Comments on this clone: A read error may explain this, as a much larger clone is one base away. The chain couples TRBV5-1 to TRBJ2-1; a weak D match, TRBD2 (7 bases). The V end was cut by 0 bases, the J end by 3 bases, with 10 bases between. CDR1 and CDR2 (germline): SGHRS, YFSETQ. CDR3 length equals 15 residues. CDR3 residues: CASSLEGGIYNEQFF. CDR3 nucleotides: TGCGCCAGCAGCTTGGAGGGGGGGATCTACAATGAGCAGTTCTTC.

V is TRBV5-1 and J is TRBJ1-3; D is unresolved. The V end lost 0 bases, the J end lost 4 bases, and 8 bases lay between the germline ends. Germline CDR1 reads SGHRS; CDR2 reads YFSETQ. This CDR3 region has 14 residues. The CDR3 sequence is CASSLGLRGNTIYF. The CDR3 DNA is TGCGCCAGCAGCTTGGGGTTGCGAGGAAACACCATATATTTT.

This chain joins TRBV18 and TRBJ1-1, with D tentatively TRBD1 (5 bases). The V gene's germline CDR1 is KGHSH and CDR2 LQKENI. V lost 2 bases and J lost 0, with 13 bases in between. This CDR3 contains 16 residues. The chain's CDR3 is CASSPEDPGMNTEAFF. CDR3 bases: TGTGCCAGCTCACCAGAAGATCCAGGGATGAACACTGAAGCTTTCTTT.

The V and J genes are TRBV5-1 and TRBJ1-1; tentative D call: TRBD1 (5 bases). The CDR3 has 15 residues. V lost 4 bases to trimming and J lost 4 bases, with 17 bases between them. The V gene's germline CDR1 is SGHRS and CDR2 YFSETQ. CDR3 coding DNA: TGCGCCAGCAGCCCGAGACAGATGCAGGCCACTGAAGCTTTCTTT. Translation gives CASSPRQMQATEAFF.

This sequence joins TRBV5-4 and TRBJ1-1, with D perhaps matching TRBD1 (6 bases). The CDR3 runs 13 residues. CDR1 is SGHNT and CDR2 is YYREEE in the germline V gene (reference sequence). The V end lost 4 bases, the J end lost 4 bases, and 11 bases lay between the germline ends. The CDR3, as DNA: TGTGCCAGCAGCGTTACAGGGCCCACTGAAGCTTTCTTT. Protein: CASSVTGPTEAFF.

V and J are TRBV7-6 and TRBJ1-4, with D possibly TRBD1 on 5 matching bases. The CDR3 runs to 14 residues. Trimming took off 0 bases at V and 8 bases at J, with 10 bases between the two ends. CDR1 and CDR2 (germline): SGHVS, FNYEAQ. The DNA of the CDR3 is TGTGCCAGCAGCTTAGCCCCGTCAGGGGAAAAACTGTTTTTT. It encodes CASSLAPSGEKLFF.

J is TRBJ2-7 and V is TRBV28; D is perhaps TRBD2 (6 bases). This CDR3 comprises 13 residues. Deletions cut 3 bases from V and 5 bases from J, with 11 bases between. Germline CDR1 and CDR2: MDHEN and SYDVKM. CDR3 DNA: TGTGCCAGCAGTTTGGCGGGGAACAACGAGCAGTACTTC. Protein: CASSLAGNNEQYF.

The J gene is TRBJ2-1, the V gene TRBV6-6; D is uncertain. CDR3 length: 12 amino acids. Germline lookup yields CDR1 MNHNY and CDR2 SVGAGI (reference sequence). Trimming stripped 4 bases from V and 9 bases from J, with 10 bases between. The CDR3 spells CASSSEPPEQFF. The CDR3 DNA is TGTGCCAGCAGTTCTGAGCCTCCTGAGCAGTTCTTC.

The chain employs TRBV7-6 and TRBJ2-7; the D gene is possibly TRBD2 (5 bases). Germline-derived CDR1 and CDR2 are SGHVS and FNYEAQ. The germline V and J ends were trimmed by 5 bases and 4 bases, with 15 bases remaining between them. This CDR3 has 14 amino acids. Written as DNA, the CDR3 is TGTGCCAGCAGCGCAGAGGGCGGAACTTACGAGCAGTACTTC. This codes for CASSAEGGTYEQYF.

This rearrangement joins TRBV7-2 to TRBJ2-6; 8 bases fit TRBD2. This CDR3 has 16 residues. Germline V gives CDR1 SGHTA, CDR2 FQGNSA. Trimming at V came to 5 bases and at J to 0 bases, leaving 3 bases not matched to a gene. CDR3 coding DNA: TGTGCCAGCAGCACGGGGGGGACCTCTGGGGCCAACGTCCTGACTTTC. Protein product: CASSTGGTSGANVLTF.

The chain joins TRBV5-1 to TRBJ2-7, with D uncertain. The germline gives CDR1 SGHRS, CDR2 YFSETQ. V was clipped by 0 bases and J by 2 bases, with 9 bases between them. The CDR3 runs 14 residues. CDR3 coding DNA: TGCGCCAGCAGCTTGGCCTTCAGAACCTACGAGCAGTACTTC. Amino acid sequence: CASSLAFRTYEQYF.

In its sample, this clone was seen a few times. This rearrangement joins TRBV7-8 to TRBJ1-3, with D tentatively TRBD1 (6 bases). The germline V gene has CDR1 SGHVS and CDR2 FQNEAQ. This CDR3 is built from 14 residues. Trimming left V 3 bases short and J 3 bases short, with 9 bases between. Here the CDR3 reads CASSFPGDGNTIYF. The DNA of the CDR3 is TGTGCCAGCAGCTTTCCAGGGGATGGAAACACCATATATTTT.